Each of the 8 T cell receptor beta chains below was sequenced from the same sample in a study of blood T cells in healthy people across ages. The second PCR ran about 6 to 11 cycles with a sample-barcoded 5' primer and J-beta primers. TCRdb re-called the 5' RACE reads with MiXCR, one entry per CDR3 protein. Altogether about a million distinct CDR3 sequences are present, around 49% being singletons, with the ten largest covering 13%. Sequenced material: blood. All receptors derive from a man aged 30 to 45 in good health.

This clonotype turned up a few times. The rearrangement uses TRBV28 and TRBJ2-7, with 8 positions matching TRBD1. V shed 3 bases and J 7 bases; nucleotides not matched to a gene: 8. CDR1 is MDHEN and CDR2 is SYDVKM in the germline V gene. The CDR3 is 14 residues long. CDR3 DNA: TGTGCCAGCAGTTTCTCCGACAGGGGTGGAGAGCAGTACTTC. Protein: CASSFSDRGGEQYF.

This clonotype has just a few counts. The chain joins TRBV5-1 to TRBJ2-3; 12 nucleotides line up with TRBD2. Germline V lookup: CDR1 SGHRS, CDR2 YFSETQ. After removal of 4 bases from V and 0 bases from J, the junction contained 0 bases not matched to a gene. CDR3 length: 15 amino acids. In DNA form, the CDR3 reads TGCGCCAGCAGCACTAGCGGGAGGAGCACAGATACGCAGTATTTT. Its protein is CASSTSGRSTDTQYF.

The sample holds a few counts of this clonotype. CDR3 bases: TGCGCCAGCAGCCAAGCTGGAGGAGATGGCTACACCTTC. Translated: CASSQAGGDGYTF. The V gene is TRBV4-3, the J gene TRBJ1-2; D unresolved. Germline CDR1 is LGHNA and CDR2 is YSLEER. Trimming pared 1 base from V and 6 bases from J, leaving 9 bases between. The CDR3 contains 13 residues.

The chain joins TRBV9 to TRBJ2-3; TRBD1 agrees at 7 bases. This CDR3 is 15 amino acids long. The V gene end was trimmed by 4 bases and the J gene end by 4 bases; junction bases not matched to a gene: 9. The germline V gene has CDR1 SGDLS and CDR2 YYNGEE. CDR3 coding DNA: TGTGCCAGCAGCTCCCAACAGGGGTCATCAGATACGCAGTATTTT. Encoded protein: CASSSQQGSSDTQYF.

This clonotype was seen more than once but under ten times. The rearrangement uses TRBV25-1 and TRBJ2-3; no definite D call. Germline assignment: CDR1 MGHDK and CDR2 SYGVNS. The CDR3 runs to 12 residues. The CDR3: CASGAPTDTQYF. The CDR3 nucleotides are TGTGCTTCTGGAGCACCCACCGATACGCAGTATTTT.

The gene calls are TRBV10-3 and TRBJ2-5; 11 positions match TRBD1. Germline assignment: CDR1 ENHRY and CDR2 SYGVKD. This CDR3 has 15 residues. J gave up 4 bases and V 3 bases, and 4 bases lay outside the gene matches. The CDR3 sequence: CAISDPGQGGETQYF. In nucleotides, the CDR3 is TGTGCCATCAGTGACCCGGGACAGGGGGGAGAGACCCAGTACTTC.

This clonotype was counted ten times or more. The genes are TRBV29-1 and TRBJ1-2, with TRBD1 matching 11 bases. CDR3 length equals 13 residues. With 7 bases clipped from V and 2 bases from J, the junction kept 3 bases outside the gene matches. From germline, CDR1 is SQVTM and CDR2 ANQGSEA. The CDR3 here is CSARTGGNYGYTF. The DNA of the CDR3 is TGCAGCGCCCGGACAGGGGGCAACTATGGCTACACCTTC.

This clonotype has a handful of counts. This rearrangement joins TRBV29-1 to TRBJ2-7; D is possibly TRBD2 (7 bases). CDR3 size: 13 residues. CDR1 is SQVTM and CDR2 is ANQGSEA in the germline V gene. Trimming shortened V by 7 bases and J by 0 bases, and 13 bases separated the two germline ends. The CDR3 is CSAQGGVSYEQYF. The CDR3 region has the DNA TGCAGCGCCCAAGGGGGGGTCTCCTACGAGCAGTACTTC.